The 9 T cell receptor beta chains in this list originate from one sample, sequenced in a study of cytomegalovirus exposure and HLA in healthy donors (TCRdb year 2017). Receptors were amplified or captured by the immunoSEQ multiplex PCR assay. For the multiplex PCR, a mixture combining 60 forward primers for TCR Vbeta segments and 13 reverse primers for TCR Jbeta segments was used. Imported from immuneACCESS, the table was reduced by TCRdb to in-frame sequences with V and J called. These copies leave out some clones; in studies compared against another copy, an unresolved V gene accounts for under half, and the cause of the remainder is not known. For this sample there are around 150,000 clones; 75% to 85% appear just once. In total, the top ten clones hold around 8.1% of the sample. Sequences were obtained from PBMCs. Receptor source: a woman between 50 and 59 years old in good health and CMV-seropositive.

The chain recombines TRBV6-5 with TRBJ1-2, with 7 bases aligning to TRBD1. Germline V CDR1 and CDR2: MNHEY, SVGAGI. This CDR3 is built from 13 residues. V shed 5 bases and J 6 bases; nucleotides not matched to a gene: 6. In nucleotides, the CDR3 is TGTGCCAGCAGTGTCGACAGGGCTCATGGCTACACCTTC. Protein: CASSVDRAHGYTF.

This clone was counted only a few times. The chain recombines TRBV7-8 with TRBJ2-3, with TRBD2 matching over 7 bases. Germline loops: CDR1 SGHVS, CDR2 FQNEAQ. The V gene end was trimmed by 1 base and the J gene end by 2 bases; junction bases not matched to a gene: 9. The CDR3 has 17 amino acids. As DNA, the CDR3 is TGTGCCAGCAGCTTAGTCAGGCGGGGGAAGTACACAGATACGCAGTATTTT. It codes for CASSLVRRGKYTDTQYF.

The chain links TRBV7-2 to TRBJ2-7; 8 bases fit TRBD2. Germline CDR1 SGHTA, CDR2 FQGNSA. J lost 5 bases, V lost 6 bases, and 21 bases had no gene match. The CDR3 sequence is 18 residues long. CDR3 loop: CASSHFSAGGGILNEQYF. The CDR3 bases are TGTGCCAGCAGTCATTTTTCGGCCGGGGGGGGGATCCTTAACGAGCAGTACTTC.

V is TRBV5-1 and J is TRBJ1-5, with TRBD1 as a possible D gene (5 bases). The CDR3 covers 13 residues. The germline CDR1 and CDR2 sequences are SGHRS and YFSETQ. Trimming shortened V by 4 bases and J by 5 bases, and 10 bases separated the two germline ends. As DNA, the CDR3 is TGCGCCAGCAGCCAGGACACCGATCAGCCCCAGCATTTT. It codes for CASSQDTDQPQHF.

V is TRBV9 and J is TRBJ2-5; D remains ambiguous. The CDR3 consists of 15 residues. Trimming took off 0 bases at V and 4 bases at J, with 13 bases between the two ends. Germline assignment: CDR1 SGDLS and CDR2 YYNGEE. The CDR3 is CASSVGPPTRETQYF. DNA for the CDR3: TGTGCCAGCAGCGTAGGTCCTCCGACTCGAGAGACCCAGTACTTC.

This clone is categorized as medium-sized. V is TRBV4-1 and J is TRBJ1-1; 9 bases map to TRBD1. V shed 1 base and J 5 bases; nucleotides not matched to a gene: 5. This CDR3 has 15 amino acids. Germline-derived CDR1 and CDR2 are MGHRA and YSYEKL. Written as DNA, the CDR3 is TGCGCCAGCAGCCAAGCTTACAGGGGGCGAACTGAAGCTTTCTTT. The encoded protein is CASSQAYRGRTEAFF.

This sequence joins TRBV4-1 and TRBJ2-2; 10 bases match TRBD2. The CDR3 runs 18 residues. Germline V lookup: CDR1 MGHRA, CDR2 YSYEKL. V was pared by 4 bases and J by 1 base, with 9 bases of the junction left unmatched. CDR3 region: CASSLRPSSGGNTGELFF. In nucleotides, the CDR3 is TGCGCCAGCAGCCTAAGGCCCTCTAGCGGGGGGAACACCGGGGAGCTGTTTTTT.

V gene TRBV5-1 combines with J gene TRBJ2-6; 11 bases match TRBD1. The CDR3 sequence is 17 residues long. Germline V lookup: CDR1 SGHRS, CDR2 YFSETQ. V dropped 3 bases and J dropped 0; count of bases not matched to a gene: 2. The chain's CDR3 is CASSSGTGGSGANVLTF. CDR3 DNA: TGCGCCAGCAGCTCGGGGACAGGGGGCTCTGGGGCCAACGTCCTGACTTTC.

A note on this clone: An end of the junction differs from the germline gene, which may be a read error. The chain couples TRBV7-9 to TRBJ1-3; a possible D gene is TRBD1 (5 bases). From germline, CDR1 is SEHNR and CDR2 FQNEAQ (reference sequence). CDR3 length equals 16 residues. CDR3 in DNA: TGTTCCAGCAGCTTAGTAGGGGCGAGCTCTGGAAACACCATATATTTT. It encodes CSSSLVGASSGNTIYF.